Sequencing of this T cell receptor beta chain was carried out in a study of cytomegalovirus exposure and HLA in healthy donors. The wider study: It was reported in a later analysis that the 120 or so validation repertoires used the same platform as the 500 to 700 first-cohort repertoires. Findings of the study overall: The study found most TCR sequences rare, yet found some public TCRs in many donors. Confirmation was obtained in vitro that three CMV-associated chains are specific for CMV antigens. Subsequent analysis of the approximately 110 validation repertoires found a tendency for first-cohort TCR clusters to co-occur.

The germline CDR1 and CDR2 sequences are SGHVS and FNYEAQ. The CDR3 has 15 amino acids. After removal of 5 bases from V and 5 bases from J, the junction contained 7 bases not matched to a gene. This table comes from immunoSEQ multiplex PCR, and its TCRdb copy is limited to in-frame clones, with some not included. The sample carries 200,000 to 250,000 clones, 80% to 90% recorded once. This clone is a singleton in its sample. Its antigen is currently unknown. Sequencing input: PBMCs. This TCR was sampled from a woman aged 18-29 years in good health and CMV-seronegative. The rearrangement joins TRBV7-6 to TRBJ2-1; 9 bases are shared with TRBD2. CDR3 sequence reads: CASSLGAGGNNEQFF. For the CDR3, the DNA is TGTGCCAGCAGCCTGGGGGCGGGAGGGAACAATGAGCAGTTCTTC.